The 30 T cell receptor beta chains below were found in one sample sequenced in a study of T cells in women clearing cervical HPV infection. The assay was immunoSEQ multiplex PCR, and TCRdb's table has in-frame clones only and misses some. This sample's table has around 39,000 clones. Sequencing was done on a sample of blood buffy coat. The receptors here all came from a woman aged 18 to 75 with a cervical HPV16 infection that either progressed to CIN3+ or cleared (not recorded which).

Turning to this clone: The read ends 3 residues early relative to the CDR3; the germline J gene fills the gap. This chain uses TRBV5-6 with TRBJ1-2, with a possible D match to TRBD1 (6 bases). The CDR3 spans 15 residues. V lost 1 base and J 2 bases, leaving 12 bases between the germline ends. Germline assignment: CDR1 SGHDT and CDR2 YYEEEE. This CDR3 reads CASSLWGRGNYGYTF. The sequenced part of the CDR3 DNA is TGTGCCAGCAGCTTGTGGGGCAGGGGCAACTATGGC.

As regards this clone: From the germline J gene comes the end of the CDR3, since the read stops 3 residues before it. This rearrangement joins TRBV7-9 to TRBJ2-5, with 7 positions matching TRBD1. The CDR3 has 15 amino acids. Losses at the gene ends were 0 bases for V and 0 bases for J; bases not matched to a gene: 1. Per germline, CDR1 SEHNR and CDR2 FQNEAQ (reference sequence). The CDR3 spells CASSLAGTDQETQYF. The sequenced part of the CDR3 DNA is TGTGCCAGCAGCTTAGCAGGGACAGACCAAGAGACC.

In the case of this clone: The read gets to within 3 residues of the CDR3 end, and the germline J gene fills in the rest. The chain joins TRBV18 to TRBJ1-6; possibly TRBD1 for D (5 bases). With 5 bases removed from V and 8 bases from J, the gap between germline ends came to 16 bases. This CDR3 contains 15 residues. From germline, CDR1 is KGHSH and CDR2 LQKENI. The CDR3 spells CASSFRGEGDSPLHF. The covered CDR3 bases are TGTGCCAGCTCATTCCGGGGGGAGGGAGATTCACCC.

A word on this clone: The read ends 3 residues early relative to the CDR3; the germline J gene fills the gap. The V and J genes are TRBV5-1 and TRBJ1-1; D is undetermined. Germline V CDR1 and CDR2: SGHRS, YFSETQ. V lost 4 bases and J lost 4, with 8 bases in between. The CDR3 runs 12 residues. CDR3 bases read: TGCGCCAGCAGCCCAGAGAGCACTGAA. Amino acids: CASSPESTE. The full-length CDR3 reads as CASSPESTEAFF.

As concerns this clone: The read ends 3 residues shy of where the CDR3 ends; the end is completed using the germline J gene. This sequence joins TRBV2 and TRBJ1-2; the D gene is possibly TRBD1 (6 bases). V lost 6 bases and J lost 4, with 21 bases in between. The CDR3 contains 16 residues. CDR1 is SNHLY and CDR2 is FYNNEI in the germline V gene. CDR3 loop: CASRTRQGGGTYGYTF. The covered CDR3 bases are TGTGCCAGCAGGACACGCCAAGGGGGGGGGACCTATGGC.

Of note for this clone: The junction departs from germline at one end; a sequencing error may be responsible. The read is 3 residues too short to cover the CDR3 end, so that end is filled in from the germline J gene. V and J are TRBV19 and TRBJ2-1, with 15 positions matching TRBD2. Germline CDR1 is LNHDA and CDR2 is SQIVND (reference sequence). CDR3 length: 17 residues. The CDR3 bases that were read are TGTGCCAGTAGTCCGCGGACTAGCGGGGGGGTCTACAGTGAG. The encoded protein is CASSPRTSGGVYSE. The full CDR3 sequence reads CASSPRTSGGVYSEQFF.

Turning to this clone: The read gets to within 3 residues of the CDR3 end, and the germline J gene fills in the rest. The V and J genes are TRBV6-2 or TRBV6-3 and TRBJ2-5, with 14 bases fitting TRBD2. The CDR3 spans 16 residues. The J segment lost 0 bases and the V segment lost 5 bases, leaving 2 bases of the junction unmatched. In germline, CDR1 is MNHEY, CDR2 SVGEGT. CDR3 DNA (partial): TGTGCCAGCAGTCCGGGACTAGCGGGGGACCAAGAGACC. Its protein is CASSPGLAGDQET. The full CDR3 is CASSPGLAGDQETQYF.

Comment on this clone: The DNA ends 3 residues before the CDR3 does, and the rest of the CDR3 is filled in from the germline J gene. The chain employs TRBV20-1 and TRBJ1-4; TRBD1 aligns across 10 bases. V was pared by 6 bases and J by 2 bases, with 12 bases of the junction left unmatched. CDR1 is DFQATT and CDR2 is SNEGSKA in the germline V gene (reference sequence). CDR3 size: 17 residues. The chain's CDR3 is CSATRTGGRWTNEKLFF. CDR3 DNA (partial): TGCAGTGCAACCCGGACAGGGGGTCGGTGGACTAATGAAAAA.

In the case of this clone: Coverage ceases 3 residues before the CDR3 finishes, and the germline J gene fills in the end. The gene calls are TRBV7-9 and TRBJ1-2, with a possible D match to TRBD1 (6 bases). Germline V CDR1 and CDR2: SEHNR, FQNEAQ (reference sequence). The length of the CDR3 is 14 residues. Here the CDR3 reads CASSLSGGAEDYTF. The CDR3 DNA, read in part, is TGTGCCAGCAGCCTTAGCGGGGGGGCGGAGGAC.

Regarding this clone: Coverage ceases 3 residues before the CDR3 finishes, and the germline J gene fills in the end. The V call is TRBV7-6, the J call TRBJ1-6; the D is unclear. Trimming left V 5 bases short and J 5 bases short, with 4 bases between. Germline V lookup: CDR1 SGHVS, CDR2 FNYEAQ. This CDR3 comprises 12 residues. The CDR3 loop is CASSADNSPLHF. The sequenced part of the CDR3 DNA is TGTGCCAGCAGCGCGGATAATTCACCC. The full variable domain, rest sourced from reference TRBV7-6 and TRBJ1-6, is GAGVSQSPRYKVTKRGQDVALRCDPISGHVSLYWYRQALGQGPEFLTYFNYEAQQDKSGLPNDRFSAERPEGSISTLTIQRTEQRDSAMYRCASSADNSPLHFGNGTRLTVT.

About this clone itself: The read stops 3 residues short of the end of the CDR3; the missing end is completed from the germline J gene. This rearrangement joins TRBV6-2 or TRBV6-3 to TRBJ2-7; 9 bases map to TRBD2. The CDR3 spans 15 residues. J lost 4 bases, V lost 6 bases, and 10 bases had no gene match. The germline gives CDR1 MNHEY, CDR2 SVGEGT. CDR3 sequence: CASSSRGGAAYEQYF. CDR3 DNA, as far as it was read: TGTGCCAGCAGCTCCCGCGGGGGGGCCGCTTACGAG.

For this clone: Sequencing ends 3 residues short of the CDR3 end; the germline J gene provides the rest. The identical CDR3 is also encoded by other nucleotide sequences in the sample. V is TRBV2 and J is TRBJ2-4; D remains unclear. Trimming shortened V by 1 base and J by 0 bases, and 10 bases separated the two germline ends. CDR3 length: 16 amino acids. Per the germline V gene, CDR1 is SNHLY and CDR2 is FYNNEI. CDR3 amino acids: CASSEGAYVAKNIQYF. The CDR3 bases that were read are TGTGCCAGCAGTGAAGGGGCTTATGTAGCCAAAAACATT.

The CDR3 spells CASSPTGGLSPLHF. CDR3 bases read: TGTGCCAGCAGCCCGACAGGGGGTCTTTCACCC. The gene calls are TRBV11-2 and TRBJ1-6; 9 bases match TRBD1. With the read ending 3 residues before the CDR3 end, the germline J gene is used to fill in that end. The J segment lost 9 bases and the V segment lost 5 bases, leaving 5 bases of the junction unmatched. The length of the CDR3 is 14 residues. Germline V gene data show CDR1 as SGHAT and CDR2 as FQNNGV.

Incomplete CDR3 DNA: TGCGCCAGCAGCTCGGGACAACCGAACACTGAA. Translation: CASSSGQPNTE. The whole CDR3 sequence is CASSSGQPNTEAFF. This chain uses TRBV5-1 with TRBJ1-1, with a weak D call TRBD1 (6 bases). With the read ending 3 residues before the CDR3 end, the germline J gene is used to fill in that end. The CDR3 totals 14 residues. The V gene lost 3 bases and the J gene lost 1 base, with 10 bases spanning the gap. Per the germline V gene, CDR1 is SGHRS and CDR2 is YFSETQ.

For this clone: The observed sequence ends 3 residues before the CDR3 terminus, with the missing tail filled in from the germline J gene. This rearrangement joins TRBV7-9 to TRBJ1-4; no clear D. Germline assignment: CDR1 SEHNR and CDR2 FQNEAQ (reference sequence). Trimming removed 1 base from V and 8 bases from J, with 11 bases in between. This CDR3 spans 14 amino acids. The CDR3 bases that were read are TGTGCCAGCAGCTTAGATGGGCCACGCGAAAAA. Its translation is CASSLDGPREK. Given in full, the CDR3 is CASSLDGPREKLFF.

As regards this clone: The read is 3 residues too short to cover the CDR3 end, so that end is filled in from the germline J gene. The sample holds other DNA sequences that translate to the same CDR3. This chain uses TRBV19 with TRBJ1-3; possible D gene TRBD1, 6 bases. The V end lost 8 bases, the J end lost 4 bases, and 12 bases lay between the germline ends. The CDR3 totals 13 residues. The V gene's germline CDR1 is LNHDA and CDR2 SQIVND (reference sequence). CDR3 region: CASDPGAGNTIYF. Partial CDR3 DNA: TGTGCCAGTGATCCAGGGGCCGGAAACACC.

On this clone itself: The CDR3 goes on 3 residues after the read ends, and that part is filled in from the germline J gene. The rearrangement links TRBV14 to TRBJ2-5, with D maybe TRBD1 (6 bases). Germline V gene lookup returns CDR1 SGHDN and CDR2 FVKESK. CDR3 length: 16 amino acids. With 0 bases removed from V and 3 bases from J, the gap between germline ends came to 14 bases. The CDR3 loop is CASSQDGHRAKETQYF. The sequenced CDR3 bases are TGTGCCAGCAGCCAAGATGGGCACAGGGCTAAAGAGACC. The entire variable domain, with the rest obtained from reference TRBV14 and TRBJ2-5, is as follows: EAGVTQFPSHSVIEKGQTVTLRCDPISGHDNLYWYRRVMGKEIKFLLHFVKESKQDESGMPNNRFLAERTGGTYSTLKVQPAELEDSGVYFCASSQDGHRAKETQYFGPGTRLLVL.

Points on this clone: Sequencing ends 3 residues short of the CDR3 end; the germline J gene provides the rest. The V and J genes are TRBV5-4 and TRBJ2-1, with TRBD2 identical over 13 bases. V trimming: 2 bases; J trimming: 6 bases; junction bases outside the gene matches: 2. Germline CDR1 and CDR2: SGHNT and YYREEE (reference sequence). This CDR3 has 15 residues. The CDR3 loop reads CASSFGTSGTNEQFF. The CDR3 DNA, read in part, is TGTGCCAGCAGCTTCGGGACTAGCGGGACCAATGAG.

On this clone itself: The CDR3 is cut off 3 residues early in the read; its end comes from the germline J gene. The chain links TRBV9 to TRBJ2-3, with 8 nucleotides matching TRBD2. There are 16 residues in the CDR3. Germline assignment: CDR1 SGDLS and CDR2 YYNGEE. Trimming at V came to 0 bases and at J to 0 bases, leaving 3 bases not matched to a gene. CDR3 DNA, as far as it was read: TGTGCCAGCAGCGTAGGAATAGCGGGGAGCACAGATACG. Translating it yields CASSVGIAGSTDT. The whole CDR3 protein reads CASSVGIAGSTDTQYF.

With respect to this clone: The read ends 3 residues shy of where the CDR3 ends; the end is completed using the germline J gene. The V call is TRBV12-3 or TRBV12-4, the J call TRBJ1-1; unclear D gene. The CDR3 is 14 amino acids. The V and J ends lost 4 bases and 0 bases respectively, with 9 bases between them. The covered CDR3 bases are TGTGCCAGCAGTTACAGCAGTATGAACACTGAA. This translates into CASSYSSMNTE. The whole CDR3 region reads CASSYSSMNTEAFF.

As regards this clone: The read ends 3 residues before the CDR3 terminus; that terminus is restored from the germline J gene. The genes are TRBV7-9 and TRBJ2-3; D not resolved. The CDR3 length is 14 residues. CDR1 and CDR2 from the germline V gene are SEHNR and FQNEAQ (reference sequence). Between the trimmed V and J ends, which lost 5 bases and 3 bases, there was a span of 12 bases. The CDR3: CASSPRSGTDTQYF. The CDR3 DNA, read in part, is TGTGCCAGCAGCCCCCGGTCCGGGACAGATACG. The variable domain in full, completed from reference TRBV7-9 and TRBJ2-3, reads DTGVSQNPRHKITKRGQNVTFRCDPISEHNRLYWYRQTLGQGPEFLTYFQNEAQLEKSRLLSDRFSAERPKGSFSTLEIQRTEQGDSAMYLCASSPRSGTDTQYFGPGTRLTVL.

A word on this clone: The read falls 3 residues short of the CDR3 end, and the missing part is taken from the germline J gene. The rearrangement uses TRBV9 and TRBJ2-4; no clear D gene. V shed 3 bases and J shed 5 bases, with 6 bases lying between them. The CDR3 spans 12 residues. Germline V lookup: CDR1 SGDLS, CDR2 YYNGEE. CDR3 region: CASSGGQNIQYF. CDR3 DNA (partial): TGTGCCAGCAGCGGAGGCCAAAACATT.

In regard to this clone: The DNA ends 3 residues before the CDR3 does, and the rest of the CDR3 is filled in from the germline J gene. This rearrangement joins TRBV12-3 or TRBV12-4 to TRBJ2-1; the D call may be TRBD1 or TRBD2 (5 bases each). Trimming removed 2 bases from V and 0 bases from J, with 17 bases in between. CDR3 size: 18 residues. CDR3: CASSLFSGSATSYNEQFF. Incomplete CDR3 DNA: TGTGCCAGCAGTTTATTTTCAGGGAGTGCTACCTCCTACAATGAG.

Of note for this clone: The CDR3 extends 3 residues past the end of the read, so its final part is completed from the germline J gene. This chain connects TRBV29-1 to TRBJ1-1; 9 nucleotides line up with TRBD1. The V gene end was trimmed by 6 bases and the J gene end by 4 bases; junction bases not matched to a gene: 9. The V gene's germline CDR1 is SQVTM and CDR2 ANQGSEA. The CDR3 length is 14 residues. The sequenced CDR3 bases are TGCAGCGTCATAGAGACAGGGGGGAGCACTGAA. This translates into CSVIETGGSTE. The CDR3 reads in full as CSVIETGGSTEAFF.

About this clone itself: The read stops 3 residues short of the end of the CDR3; the missing end is completed from the germline J gene. The chain has TRBV20-1 and TRBJ2-7; a possible D gene is TRBD1 (6 bases). This CDR3 is 13 amino acids long. The germline gives CDR1 DFQATT, CDR2 SNEGSKA (reference sequence). Trimming cost V 0 bases and J 0 bases, with 6 bases left between them. Here the CDR3 reads CSAREGGSYEQYF. The sequenced CDR3 bases are TGCAGTGCTAGAGAAGGGGGCTCCTACGAG.

A note on this clone: The read comes to an end 3 residues before the CDR3 does, leaving the germline J gene to fill in the end. The chain is built from TRBV2 and TRBJ1-4; 7 bases map to TRBD1. Germline CDR1 SNHLY, CDR2 FYNNEI. The CDR3 covers 14 residues. The ends lost 7 bases at V and 1 base at J; junction bases unmatched: 3. The CDR3 loop is CASTTGRTNEKLFF. Partial CDR3 DNA: TGTGCCAGCACGACAGGGCGAACTAATGAAAAA.

As regards this clone: The CDR3 end is not reached by the read, which stops 3 residues before it; the germline J gene fills it in. The rearrangement joins TRBV13 to TRBJ2-3; 10 bases match TRBD2. Germline V lookup: CDR1 PRHDT, CDR2 FYEKMQ (reference sequence). The CDR3 is made up of 15 amino acids. The V segment lost 5 bases and the J segment 6 bases; nucleotides outside the gene matches: 8. CDR3 bases read: TGTGCCAGCAGCACCAGCGGGGGGGCGAGGGATACG. Translation: CASSTSGGARDT. The entire CDR3 protein is CASSTSGGARDTQYF.

In regard to this clone: Read sequence stops 3 residues before the CDR3 end, and the germline J gene provides the missing end. This chain links TRBV10-2 with TRBJ2-2, with TRBD1 matching 10 bases. The V gene's germline CDR1 is WSHSY and CDR2 SAAADI. Trimming removed 3 bases from V and 7 bases from J; junction bases left unmatched: 11. There are 17 residues in the CDR3. The DNA read from the CDR3 is TGCGCCAGCAGTGAAGCAACCGGGACAGGGGTGAACGGGGAG. Translation: CASSEATGTGVNGE. The complete CDR3 protein is CASSEATGTGVNGELFF.

Notes on this clone: The CDR3 end lies 3 residues beyond the end of the read and is filled in from the germline J gene. The rearrangement uses TRBV7-9 and TRBJ2-2; weak D call: TRBD1 (6 bases). CDR3 length: 14 residues. Germline V CDR1 and CDR2: SEHNR, FQNEAQ (reference sequence). The ends were cut back, 11 bases at V and 7 bases at J, with 20 bases in the middle. Incomplete CDR3 DNA: TGTGCCCCGGGTAGTGGACAGTACATCGGGGAG. Protein: CAPGSGQYIGE. The CDR3 reads in full as CAPGSGQYIGELFF.

The covered CDR3 bases are TGTGCCAGCAGGGAGGGTCGGACAGGCAATTCACCC. Translated, it gives CASREGRTGNSP. The whole CDR3 sequence reads CASREGRTGNSPLHF. This chain joins TRBV2 and TRBJ1-6, with 7 bases identical to TRBD1. The read ends 3 residues shy of where the CDR3 ends; the end is completed using the germline J gene. V shed 6 bases, J shed 7 bases, and the junction held 9 bases outside the gene matches. The germline CDR1 and CDR2 sequences are SNHLY and FYNNEI. CDR3 size: 15 residues.